The rows below give T cell receptor beta chains drawn from one sample of a study of control samples from healthy donors and cancer patients. The repertoire was sequenced with immunoSEQ multiplex PCR; TCRdb's copy has only in-frame clones and lacks some. The sample carries approximately 100,000 clones, 88% recorded once. The sample comprised blood. The receptors come from a man under 40 in good health. Both conserved end residues are part of each CDR3. The D gene is left open where the match is weak. Clone size, where shown, is once, few, many, or a class for clones that have expanded.

j_gene	d_gene	abundance	v_gene	CDR3aa	CDR3nt
TRBJ2-2	TRBD1	-	TRBV19	CASSPTPGQGDAGELFF	TGTGCCAGTAGTCCCACGCCGGGACAGGGGGACGCCGGGGAGCTGTTTTTT
TRBJ2-2	-	few	TRBV7-9	CASSLSGVAGELFF	TGTGCCAGCAGCTTATCAGGGGTGGCCGGGGAGCTGTTTTTT
TRBJ2-5	TRBD2	once	TRBV28	CASSSGGRVETQYF	TGTGCCAGCAGTTCAGGCGGGAGAGTGGAGACCCAGTACTTC
TRBJ1-5	-	few	TRBV14	CASSQGGATQHF	TGTGCCAGCAGCCAAGGGGGGGCGACCCAGCATTTT
TRBJ2-7	TRBD1	-	TRBV3-1/TRBV3-2	CASSLSGQIYEQYF	TGTGCCAGCAGCCTGTCGGGACAGATCTACGAGCAGTACTTC
TRBJ2-7	-	-	TRBV24-1	CATSDGSAAPIFLYF	TGTGCCACCAGTGATGGGTCGGCCGCCCCTATTTTTCTGTACTTC
TRBJ2-7	TRBD2	-	TRBV5-1	CASSPSGRAGEQYF	TGCGCCAGCTCCCCTAGCGGGAGGGCGGGGGAGCAGTACTTC
TRBJ2-4	-	-	TRBV27	CASSNRDGINIQYF	TGTGCCAGCAGTAACAGGGATGGGATAAACATTCAGTACTTC
TRBJ2-1	TRBD2	-	TRBV6-6	CASSKAGGPNNEQFF	TGTGCCAGCAGTAAAGCGGGAGGGCCTAACAATGAGCAGTTCTTC
TRBJ1-1	-	-	TRBV18	CASSSDMNTEAFF	TGTGCCAGCTCGTCCGATATGAACACTGAAGCTTTCTTT
TRBJ2-5	TRBD1	-	TRBV7-2	CASSSNRGWEETQYF	TGTGCCAGCAGCTCCAACAGGGGATGGGAGGAGACCCAGTACTTC
TRBJ1-2	-	-	TRBV6-4	CASSEPGARDYGYTF	TGTGCCAGCAGTGAGCCCGGGGCCAGGGACTATGGCTACACCTTC
TRBJ2-1	-	-	TRBV30	CAWSLQLDNEQFF	TGTGCCTGGAGTCTTCAACTCGATAATGAGCAGTTCTTC
TRBJ1-5	-	-	TRBV5-6	CASSLGAYQPQHF	TGTGCCAGCAGCTTGGGGGCCTATCAGCCCCAGCATTTT
TRBJ2-3	-	-	TRBV6-6	CASKREERITDTQYF	TGTGCCAGCAAACGAGAAGAGCGGATCACAGATACGCAGTATTTT
TRBJ2-2	TRBD2	-	TRBV4-1	CASRITGGTGELFF	TGCGCCAGCAGGATTACGGGGGGAACCGGGGAGCTGTTTTTT
TRBJ1-5	-	-	TRBV19	CASSMPPNRGAQPQHF	TGTGCCAGTAGTATGCCCCCGAACCGGGGGGCTCAGCCCCAGCATTTT
TRBJ2-3	-	-	TRBV7-9	CASSLAAALGTQYF	TGTGCCAGCAGCTTAGCGGCAGCGTTAGGTACGCAGTATTTT
TRBJ2-1	TRBD2	-	TRBV9	CASSPRGGLANNEQFF	TGTGCCAGCAGCCCTCGGGGGGGACTAGCGAACAATGAGCAGTTCTTC
TRBJ2-7	-	-	TRBV6-1	CASSEALVNQYEQYF	TGTGCCAGCAGTGAAGCCCTCGTCAACCAATACGAGCAGTACTTC
TRBJ2-7	TRBD2	-	TRBV11-2	CASSLEVGGPAYEQYF	TGTGCCAGCAGCTTAGAAGTGGGAGGGCCGGCCTACGAGCAGTACTTC
TRBJ2-3	-	-	TRBV4-1	CASSPAVGPGETQYF	TGCGCCAGCAGCCCCGCGGTTGGGCCGGGCGAGACGCAGTATTTT